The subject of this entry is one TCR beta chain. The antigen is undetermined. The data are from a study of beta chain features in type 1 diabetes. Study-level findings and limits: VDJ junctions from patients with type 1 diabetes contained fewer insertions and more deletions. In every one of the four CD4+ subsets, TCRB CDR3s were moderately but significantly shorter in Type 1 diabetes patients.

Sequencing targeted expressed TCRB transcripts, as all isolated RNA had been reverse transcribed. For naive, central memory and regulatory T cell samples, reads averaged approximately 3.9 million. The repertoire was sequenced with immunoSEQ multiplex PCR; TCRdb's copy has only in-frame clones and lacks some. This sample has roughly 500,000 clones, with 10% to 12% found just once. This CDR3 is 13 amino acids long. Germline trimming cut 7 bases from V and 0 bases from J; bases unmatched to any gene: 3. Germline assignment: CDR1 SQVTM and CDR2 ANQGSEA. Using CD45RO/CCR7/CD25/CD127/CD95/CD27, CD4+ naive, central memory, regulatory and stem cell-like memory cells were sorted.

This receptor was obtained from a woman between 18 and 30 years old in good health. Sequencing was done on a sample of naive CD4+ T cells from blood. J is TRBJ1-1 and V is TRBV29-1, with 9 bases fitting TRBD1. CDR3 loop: CSAGDRVNTEAFF. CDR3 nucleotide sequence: TGCAGCGCTGGGGACAGGGTGAACACTGAAGCTTTCTTT. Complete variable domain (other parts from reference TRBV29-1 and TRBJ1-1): SAVISQKPSRDICQRGTSLTIQCQVDSQVTMMFWYRQQPGQSLTLIATANQGSEATYESGFVIDKFPISRPNLTFSTLTVSNMSPEDSSIYLCSAGDRVNTEAFFGQGTRLTVV.